This entry concerns a single TCR beta chain. Sequencing used immunoSEQ multiplex PCR; TCRdb keeps in-frame clones, though not all of them. The table includes around 170,000 clones, approximately 90% detected once. Trimming pared 6 bases from V and 0 bases from J, leaving 5 bases between. This CDR3 has 13 residues. Germline V gene lookup returns CDR1 MDHEN and CDR2 SYDVKM. This record comes from a study of control samples from healthy donors and cancer patients. This sequence originates from a woman aged 25 to 39 in good health. The chain couples TRBV28 to TRBJ1-4; D is undetermined. Sequencing used blood. Here the CDR3 DNA reads TGTGCCAGCAGACCTACAACTAATGAAAAACTGTTTTTT. Protein product: CASRPTTNEKLFF.